This TCR beta chain was identified in a study of blood T cell repertoires in COVID-19. Trimming removed 3 bases from V and 4 bases from J; junction bases left unmatched: 1. The germline gives CDR1 LNHNV, CDR2 YYDKDF (reference sequence). CDR3 length: 13 amino acids. Measured with immunoSEQ multiplex PCR; TCRdb has only the in-frame clones, and not every one. The sample records 200,000 or so clones, approximately 80% being singletons. Specimen: peripheral blood. The TCR originated in an elderly woman with acute or convalescent COVID-19. The J gene is TRBJ1-1, the V gene TRBV15, with 8 bases identical to TRBD1. CDR3 region: CATSSTGGTEAFF. The CDR3 DNA sequence: TGTGCCACCAGCAGCACAGGGGGCACTGAAGCTTTCTTT. Drawing the rest from reference TRBV15 and TRBJ1-1, the complete variable domain is DAMVIQNPRYQVTQFGKPVTLSCSQTLNHNVMYWYQQKSSQAPKLLFHYYDKDFNNEADTPDNFQSRRPNTSFCFLDIRSPGLGDTAMYLCATSSTGGTEAFFGQGTRLTVV.